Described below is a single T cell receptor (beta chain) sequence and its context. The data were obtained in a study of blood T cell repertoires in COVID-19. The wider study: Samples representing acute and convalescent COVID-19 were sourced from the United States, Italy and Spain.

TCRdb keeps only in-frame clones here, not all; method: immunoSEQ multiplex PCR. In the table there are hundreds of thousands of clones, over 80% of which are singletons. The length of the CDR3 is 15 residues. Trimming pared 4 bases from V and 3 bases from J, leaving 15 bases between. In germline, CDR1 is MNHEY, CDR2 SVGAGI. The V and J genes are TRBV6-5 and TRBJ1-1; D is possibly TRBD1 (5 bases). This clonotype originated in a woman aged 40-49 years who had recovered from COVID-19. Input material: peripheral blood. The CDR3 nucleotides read TGTGCCAGCAGTTGGGGGACTTCCGGGGACACTGAAGCTTTCTTT. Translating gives CASSWGTSGDTEAFF.